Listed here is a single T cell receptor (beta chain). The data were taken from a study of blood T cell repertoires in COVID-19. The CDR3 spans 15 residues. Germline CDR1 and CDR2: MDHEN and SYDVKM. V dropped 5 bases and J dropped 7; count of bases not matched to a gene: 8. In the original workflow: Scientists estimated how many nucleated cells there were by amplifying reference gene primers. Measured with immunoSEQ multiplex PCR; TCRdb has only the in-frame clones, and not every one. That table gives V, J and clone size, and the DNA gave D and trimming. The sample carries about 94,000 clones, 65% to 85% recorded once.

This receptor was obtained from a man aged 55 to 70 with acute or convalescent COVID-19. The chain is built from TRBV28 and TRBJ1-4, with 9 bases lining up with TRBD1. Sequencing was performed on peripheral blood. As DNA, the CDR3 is TGTGCCAGCAGTGTTACCGGGACAGGGTCTGAAAAACTGTTTTTT. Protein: CASSVTGTGSEKLFF.